This is a list of T cell receptor beta chains from one sample in a study of blood T cells in healthy people across ages. From the 5' RACE reads, TCRdb called clonotypes with MiXCR, one entry per CDR3 protein. The profile shows approximately 360,000 distinct CDR3 sequences, roughly half of them singletons. The source material was blood. These receptors were taken from a man between 60 and 70 years old in good health. Both conserved end residues are part of each CDR3. The order of the fields is V gene, J gene, CDR3 protein.

TRBV12-3/TRBV12-4	TRBJ2-3	CASSGAPIADTQYF
TRBV7-2	TRBJ2-7	CASSQRSSYEQYF
TRBV20-1	TRBJ1-1	CSASSPGKAEAFF
TRBV5-1	TRBJ2-3	CASSLTAHTDTQYF
TRBV29-1	TRBJ2-1	CSVADRSGFNEQFF
TRBV18	TRBJ2-5	CASSSAGSETQYF
TRBV5-1	TRBJ1-2	CASSLADDARYGYTF
TRBV20-1	TRBJ2-3	CSARVTGSSQDTQYF
TRBV7-2	-	CASRQRVGPLAGGHEQYF
TRBV5-5	TRBJ2-1	CASSHTGALYNEQFF
TRBV5-1	-	CASRLTSGMNEQYF
TRBV6-5	TRBJ2-7	CASRKFQGGVYEQYF
TRBV5-1	TRBJ2-3	CASSLLAGAPDTQYF
TRBV29-1	TRBJ1-4	CSVEVSQGWYNEKLFF
TRBV5-4	TRBJ2-3	CATSREVADTQYF
TRBV20-1	TRBJ2-1	CSAPISGSLNEQFF
TRBV5-1	TRBJ1-1	CASGRLEQTNTEAFF
TRBV20-1	-	CSALTRETQYF
TRBV7-2	TRBJ2-5	CAAGTSRETQYF
TRBV6-1	TRBJ1-2	CASNPTAIPYNYGYTF
TRBV7-3	TRBJ2-1	CASSSGTGGAYNEQFF
TRBV7-2	TRBJ2-7	CAGSLGGAGSSYEQYF
TRBV7-9	-	CASSSQGTLKETQYF
TRBV7-2	TRBJ2-5	CASSPQTSGGPYQETQYF
TRBV7-2	TRBJ2-6	CASSPTKISGANVLTF